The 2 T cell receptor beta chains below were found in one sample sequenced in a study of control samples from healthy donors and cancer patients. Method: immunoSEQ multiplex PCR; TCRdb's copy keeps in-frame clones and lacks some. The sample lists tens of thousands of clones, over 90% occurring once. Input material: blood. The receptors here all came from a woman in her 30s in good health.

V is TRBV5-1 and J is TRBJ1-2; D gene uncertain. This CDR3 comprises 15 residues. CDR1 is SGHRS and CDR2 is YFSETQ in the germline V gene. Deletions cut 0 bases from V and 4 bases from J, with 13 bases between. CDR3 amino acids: CASSLAAVASYGYTF. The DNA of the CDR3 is TGCGCCAGCAGCTTGGCAGCAGTGGCAAGCTATGGCTACACCTTC.

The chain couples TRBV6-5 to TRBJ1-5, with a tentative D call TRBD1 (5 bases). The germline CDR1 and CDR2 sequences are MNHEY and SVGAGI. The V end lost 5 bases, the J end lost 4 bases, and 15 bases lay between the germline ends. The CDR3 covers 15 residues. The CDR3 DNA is TGTGCCAGCAGTATAGGAGGGACTACTAATCAGCCCCAGCATTTT. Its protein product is CASSIGGTTNQPQHF.